Listed below are T cell receptor beta chains from one sample, sequenced in a study of response to subunit inactivated influenza vaccine. TCRdb reprocessed the RT-PCR reads with MiXCR, giving one entry per CDR3 protein. The table has hundreds of thousands of distinct CDR3 sequences, 11% to 15% seen once. The sequencing here drew on PBMCs from blood, taken about 14 days before vaccination. The source of these receptors is a man aged 50 to 60 who received an inactivated influenza vaccine. Both conserved end residues are part of each CDR3. The D gene is left open where the match is weak. Clone size is shown for a subset of rows, as once, few, many or a class of expanded clone.

V	J	size	D	DNA	CDR3
TRBV24-1	TRBJ2-5	few	TRBD1	TGTGCCACCAGTGATTTGCAGGGACAGAACCAAGAGACCCAGTACTTC	CATSDLQGQNQETQYF
TRBV29-1	TRBJ1-5	many	NA	TGCAGCGTAGGGGAGAATAGCAATCAGCCCCAGCATTTT	CSVGENSNQPQHF
TRBV7-9	TRBJ2-4	NA	TRBD1	TGTGCCAGCAGCCCGAGGGACAGTCCCCCACCTCAAAACATTCAGTACTTC	CASSPRDSPPPQNIQYF
TRBV28	TRBJ1-1	many	NA	TGTGCCAGCAGCATCATGGGGAATACTGAAGCTTTCTTT	CASSIMGNTEAFF
TRBV20-1	TRBJ1-1	NA	TRBD1	TGCAGTGCTAGAGGGGGGTTAGACAGGGTGGGTCGTTCGACTGAAGCTTTCTTT	CSARGGLDRVGRSTEAFF
TRBV3-1	TRBJ2-3	NA	NA	TGTGCCAGCAGCCGATCAAGACTAGGTCGAGGCACAGATACGCAGTATTTT	CASSRSRLGRGTDTQYF
TRBV7-2	TRBJ2-7	NA	TRBD1	TGTGCCAGCAGCCTCGCCGGGACAGGGAATAGATGGGAGTACTTC	CASSLAGTGNRWEYF
TRBV12-3/TRBV12-4	TRBJ2-5	few	NA	TGTGCCAGCAGTCTGGACCCCGCCGTCGGCCCGAGGTACTTC	CASSLDPAVGPRYF
TRBV4-3	TRBJ2-5	few	TRBD2	TGCGCCAGCAGCCAAACTAGCGGGAGGGAGACCCAGTACTTC	CASSQTSGRETQYF
TRBV2	TRBJ2-4	NA	NA	TGTGCCAGTCAGGGAAATGGAAACATTCAGTACTTC	CASQGNGNIQYF
TRBV4-2	TRBJ1-1	NA	NA	TGTGCCAGCAGCCAACAGACAGCTATGAACACTGAAGCTTTCTTT	CASSQQTAMNTEAFF
TRBV11-2	TRBJ2-1	few	TRBD2	TGTGCCAGCAGCTTAGGGAGCGGGAACAATGAGCAGTTCTTC	CASSLGSGNNEQFF
TRBV30	TRBJ2-7	NA	TRBD2	TGTGCCTATCTAGCGGGATTCTCCTACGAGCAGTACTTC	CAYLAGFSYEQYF
TRBV7-2	TRBJ2-7	NA	TRBD2	TGTGCCAGCAGCTTATTAGGGACTAGCGTCTACGAGCAGTACTTC	CASSLLGTSVYEQYF
TRBV12-3/TRBV12-4	TRBJ2-3	NA	NA	TGTGCCAGCAGTTCCGAGGGCGGGGTCGGCACAGATACGCAGTATTTT	CASSSEGGVGTDTQYF
TRBV29-1	TRBJ2-1	few	NA	TGCAGCGTTGAAAGTAGCTCCTACAATGAGCAGTTCTTC	CSVESSSYNEQFF